This is a list of T cell receptor beta chains from one sample in a study of tumor-infiltrating lymphocytes in primary liver carcinoma. One entry per CDR3 protein results from TCRdb running MiXCR on the multiplex PCR reads. The sample has 99,000 or so distinct CDR3 sequences, roughly 69% seen once; the top ten hold over 7.5%. Sequencing input: liver tumor tissue from sampling region 5. The receptors were gathered from a woman aged 55-70 years with primary liver carcinoma and hepatitis B virus infection. CDR3s include the opening cysteine and the closing phenylalanine or tryptophan. The D gene is left open where the match is weak. Clone size is shown for a subset of rows, as once, few, many or a class of expanded clone.

J gene | V gene | D gene | clone size | CDR3 DNA | CDR3 protein
TRBJ2-1 | TRBV29-1 | . | . | TGCAGCGTACTAGGCTCCTACAATGAGCAGTTCTTC | CSVLGSYNEQFF
TRBJ2-1 | TRBV12-3/TRBV12-4 | . | . | TGTGCCAGCAGTTCGTACAGGGGACTGGGATCCACAGGCTCCTACAATGAGCAGTTCTTC | CASSSYRGLGSTGSYNEQFF
TRBJ2-7 | TRBV4-2 | TRBD2 | . | TGTGCCATCAGCCAACGGACTAGCGGCCTATCCTACGAGCAGTATTTC | CAISQRTSGLSYEQYF
TRBJ1-2 | TRBV29-1 | TRBD1 | . | TGCAGCGTGGAACTAAGCCCAGGACAGGGACCCGCTAACTATGGCTACACCTTC | CSVELSPGQGPANYGYTF
TRBJ1-1 | TRBV12-3/TRBV12-4 | . | . | TGTACCAGCAGGCCGGCAAATACTGGAGCTTTCTTT | CTSRPANTGAFF
TRBJ2-3 | TRBV7-9 | TRBD2 | . | TGTGCCAGCAGCTGGGGACTAGCGGGAAACACAGATACGCAGTATTTT | CASSWGLAGNTDTQYF
TRBJ2-2 | TRBV11-3 | . | . | TGTGCCAGCAGCTTAGGCAGGCTAGCGAGAAACACCGGGAGGCTGTTTTTT | CASSLGRLARNTGRLFF
TRBJ2-7 | TRBV10-2 | . | many | TGCGCCAGCGGGACTGAGCCATCCTACGAGCAGTACTTC | CASGTEPSYEQYF
TRBJ2-3 | TRBV29-1 | . | . | TGCAGGACTAAGCTGCTAGTGGGAGCAGATACGCAGTATTTT | CRTKLLVGADTQYF
TRBJ2-1 | TRBV29-1 | . | . | TGCAGCGTTGGGGAGTCTAGTGGTACGTACAATGAGCAGTTCTTC | CSVGESSGTYNEQFF
TRBJ2-1 | TRBV11-2 | TRBD1 | . | TGTGCCAACAGCCGCGGGACAGGCAGCTCCTACAATGGGCAGTTCTTC | CANSRGTGSSYNGQFF
TRBJ2-3 | TRBV11-3 | . | . | TGTGCCAGCAACCCGACCCAAGCGGCCGTTGACACAGATACGCAGTATTTT | CASNPTQAAVDTDTQYF
TRBJ1-1 | TRBV11-1 | . | . | TGTGCCAACAGCCGTTCGGTCCAACCGAACACTGAAGCTTTCTTT | CANSRSVQPNTEAFF
TRBJ1-1 | TRBV5-5 | TRBD1 | . | TGTGCCAGCAGCTTGGCGGGACAGACAAGAAACACTGAAGCTTTCTTT | CASSLAGQTRNTEAFF
TRBJ2-7 | TRBV5-1 | TRBD2 | . | TGCGCCAGCAGCTTGGGACTAGCTTTCTACGAGCAGTACTTC | CASSLGLAFYEQYF